A single sample gave rise to the 23 T cell receptor beta chains below, sequenced in a study of shared clonotypes between healthy human individuals. The method was immunoSEQ multiplex PCR; TCRdb's version includes in-frame clones alone and lacks a portion of them. Among about 480,000 clones listed, 60% to 80% were seen once. The sequenced material came from PBMCs. All receptors come from a woman aged 40 to 50 in good health. Some clones in this sample may be carry-over from other donors' samples.

Remarks on this clone: Other DNA sequences in this specimen translate into the identical CDR3. The rearrangement joins TRBV5-1 to TRBJ2-5; D is perhaps TRBD2 (7 bases). The V gene's germline CDR1 is SGHRS and CDR2 YFSETQ. The CDR3 extends over 13 amino acids. Between the trimmed V and J ends, which lost 2 bases and 5 bases, there was a span of 10 bases. The CDR3 nucleotides read TGCGCCAGCAGCTTACAGGGAGGGGAGACCCAGTACTTC. This gives the protein CASSLQGGETQYF.

This chain uses TRBV27 with TRBJ2-3; 13 nucleotides align to TRBD2. CDR3 length: 18 amino acids. Germline CDR1 reads MNHEY; CDR2 reads SMNVEV (reference sequence). V shed 5 bases, J shed 0 bases, and the junction held 8 bases outside the gene matches. The CDR3 sequence: CASSGGLAGVLSTDTQYF. CDR3 nucleotide sequence: TGTGCCAGCAGTGGCGGACTAGCGGGAGTCCTCAGCACAGATACGCAGTATTTT.

This clone was found a few times. V usage is TRBV5-1 and J usage is TRBJ2-7; 8 nucleotides align to TRBD2. The CDR3 loop spans 13 amino acids. Trimming removed 4 bases from V and 2 bases from J; junction bases left unmatched: 2. Germline V lookup: CDR1 SGHRS, CDR2 YFSETQ. The CDR3 loop is CASSVSGTYEQYF. Written as DNA, the CDR3 is TGCGCCAGCAGCGTTAGCGGGACCTACGAGCAGTACTTC. Supplemented by reference TRBV5-1 and TRBJ2-7, the full variable domain reads KAGVTQTPRYLIKTRGQQVTLSCSPISGHRSVSWYQQTPGQGLQFLFEYFSETQRNKGNFPGRFSGRQFSNSRSEMNVSTLELGDSALYLCASSVSGTYEQYFGPGTRLTVT.

The V call is TRBV7-2, the J call TRBJ2-2, with 9 nucleotides matching TRBD1. The CDR3 contains 16 residues. Germline CDR1 and CDR2: SGHTA and FQGNSA. V dropped 5 bases and J dropped 5; count of bases not matched to a gene: 9. CDR3 amino acids: CASSLGQGGQTGELFF. CDR3 sequence (DNA): TGTGCCAGCAGCCTGGGACAGGGAGGTCAGACCGGGGAGCTGTTTTTT. The full variable domain, its missing parts supplied by reference TRBV7-2 and TRBJ2-2, is GAGVSQSPSNKVTEKGKDVELRCDPISGHTALYWYRQSLGQGLEFLIYFQGNSAPDKSGLPSDRFSAERTGGSVSTLTIQRTQQEDSAVYLCASSLGQGGQTGELFFGEGSRLTVL.

This rearrangement joins TRBV27 to TRBJ1-1; TRBD1 aligns across 7 bases. The ends lost 3 bases at V and 10 bases at J; junction bases unmatched: 14. The CDR3 loop spans 15 amino acids. The V gene's germline CDR1 is MNHEY and CDR2 SMNVEV (reference sequence). The DNA of the CDR3 is TGTGCCAGCAGTTTGGTGTGGACAGGCTCCAACCGAGCTTTCTTT. Residues: CASSLVWTGSNRAFF.

This chain joins TRBV5-1 and TRBJ2-3, with 10 bases aligning to TRBD2. Germline V gene lookup returns CDR1 SGHRS and CDR2 YFSETQ. There are 16 residues in the CDR3. V lost 4 bases to trimming and J lost 7 bases; unmatched junction nucleotides: 12. CDR3 coding DNA: TGCGCCAGCAGCCTAGGGTCTAGCGGGAGTATTAATACGCAGTATTTT. Its translation is CASSLGSSGSINTQYF.

The rearrangement links TRBV28 to TRBJ2-1, with TRBD1 identical over 7 bases. The V segment lost 10 bases and the J segment 0 bases; nucleotides outside the gene matches: 6. The CDR3 spans 14 residues. CDR1 and CDR2 from the germline V gene are MDHEN and SYDVKM. This CDR3 is CATEGASSYNEQFF. The CDR3 DNA reads as TGTGCCACCGAGGGGGCAAGCTCCTACAATGAGCAGTTCTTC.

The chain joins TRBV9 to TRBJ2-5; TRBD1 agrees at 9 bases. This CDR3 spans 14 amino acids. V gave up 4 bases and J gave up 6 bases; unmatched junction bases: 7. The germline CDR1 and CDR2 sequences are SGDLS and YYNGEE. The CDR3 nucleotides are TGTGCCAGCAGCCCCGGGACAGGGAGACAGACCCAGTACTTC. It translates to CASSPGTGRQTQYF.

The chain links TRBV27 to TRBJ1-5, with 8 bases that match TRBD1. Germline CDR1 is MNHEY and CDR2 is SMNVEV (reference sequence). The CDR3 consists of 14 residues. With 5 bases clipped from V and 7 bases from J, the junction kept 7 bases outside the gene matches. As DNA, the CDR3 is TGTGCCAGCAGTCCGACAGGGGTAGGGCAGCCCCAGCATTTT. It codes for CASSPTGVGQPQHF.

Only one count was recorded for this clone. CDR3 sequence (DNA): TGTGCCAGCAGCGGGACTAGCGGGAGGTGGGATGAGCAGTTCTTC. Its translation is CASSGTSGRWDEQFF. This rearrangement joins TRBV28 to TRBJ2-1; 15 nucleotides line up with TRBD2. V lost 6 bases, J lost 8 bases, and 5 bases stayed unmatched. Per germline, CDR1 MDHEN and CDR2 SYDVKM. The length of the CDR3 is 15 residues.

With respect to this clone: This sample includes further DNA sequences coding for the same CDR3. V usage is TRBV7-3 and J usage is TRBJ2-7; 9 nucleotides line up with TRBD1. The CDR3 contains 14 residues. Per germline, CDR1 SGHTA and CDR2 FQGTGA. J lost 2 bases, V lost 5 bases, and 4 bases had no gene match. Here the CDR3 reads CASSPGQGPYEQYF. Here the CDR3 DNA reads TGTGCCAGCAGCCCCGGACAGGGGCCCTACGAGCAGTACTTC.

V usage is TRBV6-1 and J usage is TRBJ2-7; possible D gene TRBD1, 6 bases. V shed 3 bases and J shed 6 bases, with 15 bases lying between them. Germline loops: CDR1 MNHNS, CDR2 SASEGT. This CDR3 is built from 14 residues. The CDR3 nucleotides are TGTGCCAGCAGTGATGGCAGGGGTAAGGTCGAGCAGTACTTC. This codes for CASSDGRGKVEQYF.

V is TRBV18 and J is TRBJ2-5, with 7 bases aligning to TRBD1. V was clipped by 3 bases and J by 1 base; unmatched bases: 8. This CDR3 comprises 16 residues. Germline V gives CDR1 KGHSH, CDR2 LQKENI. The CDR3 nucleotides are TGTGCCAGCTCACCCTCCTTAACAGGGGCCCAAGAGACCCAGTACTTC. It specifies CASSPSLTGAQETQYF.

Only a few counts were recorded for this clone. This chain joins TRBV6-4 and TRBJ2-2; 8 positions match TRBD1. This CDR3 is built from 17 residues. In germline, CDR1 is MRHNA, CDR2 SNTAGT. J was trimmed by 7 bases and V by 4 bases; bases with no gene match: 14. This CDR3 reads CASSARRTGTGNGELFF. CDR3 nucleotide sequence: TGTGCCAGCAGTGCCCGGCGGACAGGGACCGGGAACGGGGAGCTGTTTTTT.

This clone was detected only a few times. The genes are TRBV7-8 and TRBJ1-1; no definite D call. CDR1 and CDR2 (germline): SGHVS, FQNEAQ. CDR3 length: 12 residues. The V end lost 5 bases, the J end lost 4 bases, and 8 bases lay between the germline ends. This CDR3 reads CASSVRITEAFF. The CDR3 nucleotides read TGTGCCAGCAGCGTCCGGATCACTGAAGCTTTCTTT.

The J gene is TRBJ2-3, the V gene TRBV6-1; TRBD2 matches 7 bases. Germline V gene lookup returns CDR1 MNHNS and CDR2 SASEGT. V gave up 8 bases and J gave up 1 base; unmatched junction bases: 6. The CDR3 is made up of 14 amino acids. The CDR3 sequence: CASCKRGGTDTQYF. CDR3 sequence (DNA): TGTGCCAGCTGCAAGCGGGGTGGCACAGATACGCAGTATTTT.

V and J are TRBV4-3 and TRBJ1-2, with D possibly matching TRBD1 (6 bases). The germline gives CDR1 LGHNA, CDR2 YSLEER. The germline V and J ends were trimmed by 0 bases and 8 bases, with 13 bases remaining between them. This CDR3 comprises 14 residues. This CDR3 reads CASSQERGAGGYTF. The DNA of the CDR3 is TGCGCCAGCAGCCAAGAGAGGGGGGCAGGAGGCTACACCTTC.

V is TRBV29-1 and J is TRBJ2-3, with D perhaps TRBD2 (6 bases). The CDR3 length is 15 residues. Trimming cost V 0 bases and J 2 bases, with 12 bases left between them. Germline lookup yields CDR1 SQVTM and CDR2 ANQGSEA. The CDR3 region is CSVEDARGTTDTQYF. The DNA for the CDR3 is TGCAGCGTTGAAGATGCCCGGGGGACCACAGATACGCAGTATTTT.

With respect to this clone: The sample holds other DNA sequences that translate to the same CDR3. This chain connects TRBV30 to TRBJ1-6; weak D call: TRBD1 (5 bases). Germline V gives CDR1 GTSNPN, CDR2 SVGIG (reference sequence). V shed 0 bases and J shed 10 bases, with 10 bases lying between them. The CDR3 sequence is 13 residues long. CDR3 sequence reads: CAWSVDRDSPLHF. CDR3 nucleotides: TGTGCCTGGAGTGTAGATAGGGACTCACCCCTCCACTTT.

V usage is TRBV5-6 and J usage is TRBJ1-4, with no clear D. This CDR3 spans 14 amino acids. Trimming pared 4 bases from V and 7 bases from J, leaving 14 bases between. Germline loops: CDR1 SGHDT, CDR2 YYEEEE. The CDR3 nucleotides read TGTGCCAGCAGCCAGGTCACAGCGGCTGAAAAACTGTTTTTT. Translation gives CASSQVTAAEKLFF.

This clone occurred a few times. The chain is built from TRBV30 and TRBJ2-3, with TRBD2 identical over 14 bases. Looked up from germline, CDR1 is GTSNPN and CDR2 is SVGIG (reference sequence). This CDR3 comprises 15 residues. The V segment lost 3 bases and the J segment 10 bases; nucleotides outside the gene matches: 9. This CDR3 reads CAWRRLAGGPGAQYF. As DNA, the CDR3 is TGTGCCTGGAGAAGACTAGCGGGAGGGCCAGGGGCGCAGTATTTT.

This clone came up a few times. CDR3 bases: TGTGCCAGCAGTGGGGGGACTAGCGGGATCGGGGTTGATGAGCAGTTCTTC. As protein: CASSGGTSGIGVDEQFF. The J gene is TRBJ2-1, the V gene TRBV2; TRBD2 matches at 13 bases. The J segment lost 8 bases and the V segment lost 4 bases, leaving 11 bases of the junction unmatched. The CDR3 is made up of 17 amino acids. CDR1 is SNHLY and CDR2 is FYNNEI in the germline V gene. Combining the CDR3 with reference TRBV2 and TRBJ2-1 gives the whole variable domain EPEVTQTPSHQVTQMGQEVILRCVPISNHLYFYWYRQILGQKVEFLVSFYNNEISEKSEIFDDQFSVERPDGSNFTLKIRSTKLEDSAMYFCASSGGTSGIGVDEQFFGPGTRLTVL.

On this clone: The same CDR3 can be traced to other DNA sequences in this sample. This chain links TRBV28 with TRBJ1-1; no firm D call. The germline V gene has CDR1 MDHEN and CDR2 SYDVKM. Trimming took off 6 bases at V and 5 bases at J, with 4 bases between the two ends. The length of the CDR3 is 10 residues. The CDR3 nucleotides read TGTGCCAGCAGAGGAACTGAAGCTTTCTTT. It translates to CASRGTEAFF.